Listed here are 8 T cell receptor beta chains from one sample, sequenced in a study of blood T cell repertoires in COVID-19. The data were produced by immunoSEQ multiplex PCR, yet TCRdb's version contains in-frame clones alone and is incomplete. The sample lists about 160,000 clones, about 74% occurring once. The sequenced sample was peripheral blood. Receptors originate from a man aged 55 to 70 with acute or convalescent COVID-19.

This clone came up once. The rearrangement uses TRBV9 and TRBJ2-3; 9 bases line up with TRBD2. The CDR3 has 17 amino acids. Germline V gene sequence: CDR1 SGDLS, CDR2 YYNGEE. After removal of 4 bases from V and 3 bases from J, the junction contained 12 bases not matched to a gene. CDR3 DNA sequence: TGTGCCAGCAGCTTCGCGCTGGCGGGAGGGGGAACAGATACGCAGTATTTT. This translates into CASSFALAGGGTDTQYF. The full variable domain, rest sourced from reference TRBV9 and TRBJ2-3, is DSGVTQTPKHLITATGQRVTLRCSPRSGDLSVYWYQQSLDQGLQFLIQYYNGEERAKGNILERFSAQQFPDLHSELNLSSLELGDSALYFCASSFALAGGGTDTQYFGPGTRLTVL.

The V and J genes are TRBV5-6 and TRBJ2-1; tentatively, D is TRBD1 (5 bases). In germline, CDR1 is SGHDT, CDR2 YYEEEE. The CDR3 is made up of 12 amino acids. The V end was cut by 0 bases, the J end by 11 bases, with 9 bases between. CDR3 DNA: TGTGCCAGCAGCTTGGGGGGCATGAAGCAGTTCTTC. The encoded protein is CASSLGGMKQFF.

V and J are TRBV7-2 and TRBJ2-2, with 9 bases matching TRBD1. The CDR3 spans 18 residues. The ends lost 5 bases at V and 4 bases at J; junction bases unmatched: 14. Germline CDR1 is SGHTA and CDR2 is FQGNSA. CDR3 in DNA: TGTGCCAGCAGCCCTACACACCCAGGACAGGGGAGCACCGGGGAGCTGTTTTTT. Translating gives CASSPTHPGQGSTGELFF.

This rearrangement joins TRBV7-3 to TRBJ2-3, with 8 bases fitting TRBD1. CDR3 size: 14 residues. Trimming at V came to 5 bases and at J to 5 bases, leaving 6 bases not matched to a gene. Germline V lookup: CDR1 SGHTA, CDR2 FQGTGA. The DNA for the CDR3 is TGTGCCAGCAGCCCGGACAGGGCCGGAGATACGCAGTATTTT. Translation: CASSPDRAGDTQYF.

This clone was observed a handful of times. This chain uses TRBV11-2 with TRBJ1-2, with 9 nucleotides matching TRBD1. The CDR3 covers 14 residues. Germline CDR1 is SGHAT and CDR2 is FQNNGV. V dropped 5 bases and J dropped 4; count of bases not matched to a gene: 5. The DNA of the CDR3 is TGTGCCAGCAGCGCACAGGGGGCTGGCTATGGCTACACCTTC. This codes for CASSAQGAGYGYTF.

The chain links TRBV24-1 to TRBJ2-2; TRBD1 matches at 7 bases. Trimming cost V 10 bases and J 5 bases; bases outside gene matches: 12. The germline V gene has CDR1 KGHDR and CDR2 SFDVKD. This CDR3 is 15 amino acids long. The CDR3 region has the DNA TGTGCCACTGAGACAGGGAACGGAATAACCGGGGAGCTGTTTTTT. Translating gives CATETGNGITGELFF.

J is TRBJ2-2 and V is TRBV2, with 10 bases lining up with TRBD1. Germline V gene data show CDR1 as SNHLY and CDR2 as FYNNEI. V shed 3 bases and J 4 bases; nucleotides not matched to a gene: 2. The CDR3 sequence is 15 residues long. The CDR3 DNA reads TGTGCCAGCAGTGACGGGACAGGGGCCACCGGGGAGCTGTTTTTT. Its translation: CASSDGTGATGELFF.

The chain is built from TRBV20-1 and TRBJ2-5; the D is unclear. This CDR3 has 13 amino acids. In germline, CDR1 is DFQATT, CDR2 SNEGSKA (reference sequence). The V end lost 3 bases, the J end lost 2 bases, and 10 bases lay between the germline ends. The CDR3 nucleotides read TGCAGTGCTAGTTTACAGTATCAAGAGACCCAGTACTTC. Translated, it gives CSASLQYQETQYF.